Reported below is one TCR beta chain. Its cognate antigen is unknown. Sequencing used immunoSEQ multiplex PCR; TCRdb keeps in-frame clones, though not all of them. There are 75,000 to 95,000 clones in the sample; 90% occur only once, and under 5% lies in the top ten. This specimen comes from a study of T cell responses to AZD1222 COVID-19 vaccine. Looking at the study overall: Second-dose schedules of about 4 or about 12 weeks were combined. The study, taken as a whole, reports: Baseline seropositivity occurred in only six AZD1222 recipients. Clonal diversity was possibly underestimated, and the donors were mostly white British, with more females. The study found vaccine-associated CD4 TCRs spanning spike, dominant at 160-218 and 743-854.

Germline assignment: CDR1 SGHRS and CDR2 YFSETQ. V was shortened by 5 bases and J by 8 bases, with 14 bases between the two germline ends. This CDR3 comprises 14 residues. This clonotype was sampled from an adult in good health. This chain uses TRBV5-1 with TRBJ1-6; D possibly corresponds to TRBD1 (6 bases). The material was peripheral blood, obtained on day 0 of AZD1222 vaccination. CDR3 sequence: CASSPEGGDSPLHF. For the CDR3, the DNA is TGCGCCAGCAGTCCGGAAGGGGGAGATTCACCCCTCCACTTT. Combining the CDR3 with reference TRBV5-1 and TRBJ1-6 gives the whole variable domain KAGVTQTPRYLIKTRGQQVTLSCSPISGHRSVSWYQQTPGQGLQFLFEYFSETQRNKGNFPGRFSGRQFSNSRSEMNVSTLELGDSALYLCASSPEGGDSPLHFGNGTRLTVT.